The present TCR beta chain was sequenced within a study of CXCR3-negative and CXCR3-positive naive CD8 T cells. Study-wide findings and caveats: Higher TRB CDR3 hydrophobicity marked CXCR3-positive naive cells relative to CXCR3-negative naive cells. Fresh PBMCs were used in most assays, and CXCR3 expression partially decreased after cryopreservation.

Turning to this clonotype: Antigen unknown.

All TRB cDNA libraries came from 5' RACE performed with UMI labels. TCRdb reprocessed the 5' RACE reads; each CDR3 protein has one entry and no DNA is given. Its table records about 150,000 distinct CDR3 sequences. The germline V gene encodes CDR1 MNHEY and CDR2 SVGEGT. The CDR3 covers 13 residues. The sorter processed each CD8+ T cell subset in triplicate at about 320,000 cells apiece. Input material: naive CXCR3+ CD8+ T cells from blood. Specified subset: CD45RO-CCR7+CD27+CD95- naive CD8+ T cells expressing CXCR3 (TNR3+). The rearrangement uses TRBV6-2 or TRBV6-3 and TRBJ1-1. The TCR comes from a human donor in good health. Some clones in this sample may be carry-over from other donors' samples. CDR3 amino acids: CASTATWNTEAFF.